The rows below give T cell receptor beta chains drawn from one sample of a study of blood T cell repertoires in COVID-19. The protocol was immunoSEQ multiplex PCR, while the TCRdb copy is restricted to in-frame clones and leaves out a portion. The table records 250,000 to 300,000 clones, roughly 89% of them present only once. The sequenced sample consisted of peripheral blood. The receptor set was obtained from a woman in her thirties or forties who had recovered from COVID-19. Each CDR3 is given without its conserved first and last residue. Each record gives: J gene, CDR3 length, V gene, CDR3 protein.

TRBJ1-1 12 TRBV7-8 ASSLLSQATEAF
TRBJ1-6 14 TRBV19 ASTLAPPGFNSPLH
TRBJ2-1 12 TRBV27 ASSSGQGDNEQF
TRBJ1-3 13 TRBV19 ASTITGNTGNTIY
TRBJ2-5 14 TRBV19 ASSITGTGTQETQY
TRBJ2-3 16 TRBV2 AILGTSGPDTSTDTQY
TRBJ2-1 13 TRBV27 ASSSRGTSYNEQF
TRBJ2-1 12 TRBV5-1 ASSLGNSGNEQF
TRBJ2-2 11 TRBV5-6 ASGTGYTGELF
TRBJ1-2 13 TRBV4-1 ASSQVILDSYGYT
TRBJ2-3 12 TRBV28 ASRLTGSTDTQY
TRBJ2-3 11 TRBV4-2 ASSPSGPDTQY
TRBJ1-1 13 TRBV20-1 SASHPGQTNTEAF
TRBJ2-3 12 TRBV18 ASLGQASTDTQY
TRBJ2-1 11 TRBV6-4 ASSALAQNEQF
TRBJ1-4 13 TRBV28 ASSSPDRINEKLF
TRBJ2-3 10 TRBV7-2 ASSAYADTQY
TRBJ2-1 13 TRBV10-3 AIMPGTSGTNEQF
TRBJ2-2 13 TRBV5-1 ASSLDRVRTGELF
TRBJ1-5 12 TRBV2 ASRQGVGNQPQH
TRBJ1-2 11 TRBV19 ASSIRRDYGYT
TRBJ2-1 8 TRBV25-1 ASRGSEQF
TRBJ1-1 14 TRBV5-4 ASSQLGGGLNTEAF
TRBJ2-5 13 TRBV10-3 AISESKSLQETQY
TRBJ1-1 13 TRBV25-1 ASSAGSNLNTEAF
TRBJ2-5 12 TRBV3-1/TRBV3-2 ASSQEYSGETQY
TRBJ2-1 13 TRBV7-2 ASSPQALSQNEQF
TRBJ1-2 16 TRBV5-1 ASSLGLNLQGANYGYT
TRBJ2-5 12 TRBV27 ASRTGGFGETQY
TRBJ1-4 13 TRBV12-2 ASHQRLATNEKLF
TRBJ1-2 9 TRBV30 AWRLAYGYT
TRBJ2-3 14 TRBV19 ASSIGPGTGPDTQY
TRBJ2-3 10 TRBV12-3/TRBV12-4 ASSLSERTQY
TRBJ2-7 11 TRBV29-1 SVEIATTYEQY
TRBJ2-6 13 TRBV2 ASSVDIKGANVLT
TRBJ1-6 11 TRBV9 ASSPRGQSALH
TRBJ1-5 14 TRBV5-5 ASSLDMGSSNQPQH
TRBJ2-5 11 TRBV29-1 SVEGLGAQTQY
TRBJ2-5 14 TRBV28 ASTPSGGAHSETQY
TRBJ1-5 11 TRBV6-2/TRBV6-3 ASTPGSNQPQH
TRBJ2-5 13 TRBV7-6 ASSLLGSGQETQY
TRBJ1-3 13 TRBV28 ASRGADGSGNTIY
TRBJ2-5 14 TRBV19 ASSIARTAHQETQY
TRBJ2-1 11 TRBV7-2 ASSLRGRDEQF
TRBJ2-1 11 TRBV10-3 AISESHSDEQF